This TCR beta chain stems from a study of glioma-infiltrating T cells after dendritic cell vaccination. Study information: Glioblastoma patients came from Phase I and II dendritic cell vaccination trials.

The germline V gene encodes CDR1 LGHNT and CDR2 FRNRAP. The V segment lost 0 bases and the J segment 5 bases; nucleotides outside the gene matches: 6. This CDR3 has 16 residues. Noted time point: after dendritic cell vaccination, including at tumor progression/relapse. PBMC sampling occurred before vaccination, two weeks after the third dose, and at progression. The immunoSEQ assay amplified TCRB CDR3 from up to about 2 ug DNA. Method: immunoSEQ multiplex PCR; TCRdb's copy keeps in-frame clones and lacks some. The table has more than 20,000 clones, around nine tenths seen once; the top ten hold around 3%.

The sample consisted of blood, taken after dendritic cell vaccination. The sequence derives from a human donor with glioblastoma. This chain links TRBV12-5 with TRBJ1-1; TRBD1 matches at 10 bases. In nucleotides, the CDR3 is TGTGCTAGTGGTTTGGTACCCCCGGGACAGGGGACTGAAGCTTTCTTT. Translated, it gives CASGLVPPGQGTEAFF.